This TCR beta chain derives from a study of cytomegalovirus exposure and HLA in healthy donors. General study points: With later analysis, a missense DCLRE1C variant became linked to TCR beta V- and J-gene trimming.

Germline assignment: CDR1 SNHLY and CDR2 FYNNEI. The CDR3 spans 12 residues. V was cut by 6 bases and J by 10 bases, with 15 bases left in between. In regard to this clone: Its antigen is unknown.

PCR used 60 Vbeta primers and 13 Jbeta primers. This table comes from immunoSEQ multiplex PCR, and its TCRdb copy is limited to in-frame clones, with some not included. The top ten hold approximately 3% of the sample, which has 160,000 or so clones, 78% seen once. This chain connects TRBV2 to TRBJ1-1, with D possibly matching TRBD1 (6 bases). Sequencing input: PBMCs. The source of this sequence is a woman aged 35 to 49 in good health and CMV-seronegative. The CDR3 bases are TGTGCCAGCAGCGGCCAAGGACAGACAGCTTTCTTT. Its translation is CASSGQGQTAFF.